This T cell receptor (beta chain) was recorded in a study of shared clonotypes between healthy human individuals. Turning to the study itself: The study drew on a couple of women and a few men aged 18 to 49 as donors.

TCRdb's table, derived via immunoSEQ multiplex PCR, lists solely in-frame clones and lacks some. Here the sample spans 400,000 to 600,000 clones, around 75% being singletons. Study-level results: What limited the represented genetic and exposure-history diversity was the small number of donors.

All donors were healthy HIV-negative adults lacking recent acute infections or vaccinations. The CDR3 sequence is 15 residues long. The V and J ends lost 2 bases and 6 bases, in that order; junction bases with no gene match: 7. Looked up from germline, CDR1 is SGHRS and CDR2 is YFSETQ. This clone was seen only once. Its target is not known. The sample taken for sequencing was PBMCs. The clonotype comes from a woman between 40 and 55 years old in good health. Some clones in this sample may be carry-over from other donors' samples. The chain carries TRBV5-1 and TRBJ2-7; 11 bases fit TRBD1. CDR3 coding DNA: TGCGCCAGCAGCTTCGAGGGACAGGGGGTGTCCGAGCAGTACTTC. It yields the protein CASSFEGQGVSEQYF.